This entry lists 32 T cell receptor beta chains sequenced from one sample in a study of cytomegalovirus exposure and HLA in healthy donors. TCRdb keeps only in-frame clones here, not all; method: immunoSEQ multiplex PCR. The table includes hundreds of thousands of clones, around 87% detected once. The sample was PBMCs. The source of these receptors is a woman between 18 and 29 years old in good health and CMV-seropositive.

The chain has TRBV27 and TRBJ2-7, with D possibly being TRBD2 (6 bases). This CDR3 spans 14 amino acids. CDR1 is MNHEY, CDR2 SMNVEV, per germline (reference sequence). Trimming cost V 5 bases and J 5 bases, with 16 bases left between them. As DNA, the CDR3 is TGTGCCAGCAGTCCTTCGGGGGTTTTTCACGAGCAGTACTTC. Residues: CASSPSGVFHEQYF.

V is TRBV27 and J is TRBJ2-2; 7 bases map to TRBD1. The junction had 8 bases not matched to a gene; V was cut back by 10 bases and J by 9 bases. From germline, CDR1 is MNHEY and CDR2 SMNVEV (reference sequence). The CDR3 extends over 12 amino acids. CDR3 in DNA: TGTGCCACCCGACAGGGTATCAGGGAGCTGTTTTTT. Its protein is CATRQGIRELFF.

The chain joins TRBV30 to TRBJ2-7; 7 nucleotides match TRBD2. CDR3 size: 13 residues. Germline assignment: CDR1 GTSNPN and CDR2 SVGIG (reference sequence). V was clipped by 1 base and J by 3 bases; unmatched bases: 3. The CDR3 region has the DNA TGTGCCTGGAGTGGGGGGGGGTACTACGAGCAGTACTTC. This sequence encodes CAWSGGGYYEQYF.

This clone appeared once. In DNA form, the CDR3 reads TGTGCCAGTAGCCAATTCCTAAACGAGCAGTACTTC. Protein product: CASSQFLNEQYF. The chain has TRBV19 and TRBJ2-7; no clear D. V was cut by 6 bases and J by 5 bases, with 11 bases left in between. Germline CDR1 and CDR2: LNHDA and SQIVND (reference sequence). The CDR3 runs 12 residues. Drawing the rest from reference TRBV19 and TRBJ2-7, the complete variable domain is DGGITQSPKYLFRKEGQNVTLSCEQNLNHDAMYWYRQDPGQGLRLIYYSQIVNDFQKGDIAEGYSVSREKKESFPLTVTSAQKNPTAFYLCASSQFLNEQYFGPGTRLTVT.

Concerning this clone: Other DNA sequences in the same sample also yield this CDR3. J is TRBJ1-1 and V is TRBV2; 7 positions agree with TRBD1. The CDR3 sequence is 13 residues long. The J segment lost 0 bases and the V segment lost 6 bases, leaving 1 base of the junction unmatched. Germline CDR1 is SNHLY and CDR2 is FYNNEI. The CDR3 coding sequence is TGTGCCAGCAGGACAGGGCTGAACACTGAAGCTTTCTTT. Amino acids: CASRTGLNTEAFF.

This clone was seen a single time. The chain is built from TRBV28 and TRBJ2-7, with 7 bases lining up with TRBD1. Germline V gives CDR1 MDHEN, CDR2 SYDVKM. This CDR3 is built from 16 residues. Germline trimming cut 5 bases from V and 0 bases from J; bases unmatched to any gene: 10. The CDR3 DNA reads TGTGCCAGCAGTCCAAGGACAGGCCATAGCTCCTACGAGCAGTACTTC. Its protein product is CASSPRTGHSSYEQYF.

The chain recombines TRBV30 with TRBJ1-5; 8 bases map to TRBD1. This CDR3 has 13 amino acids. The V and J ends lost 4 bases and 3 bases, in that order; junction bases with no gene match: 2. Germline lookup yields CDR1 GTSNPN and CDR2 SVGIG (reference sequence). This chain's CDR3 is CAWKQGDNQPQHF. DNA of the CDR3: TGTGCCTGGAAACAGGGGGACAATCAGCCCCAGCATTTT.

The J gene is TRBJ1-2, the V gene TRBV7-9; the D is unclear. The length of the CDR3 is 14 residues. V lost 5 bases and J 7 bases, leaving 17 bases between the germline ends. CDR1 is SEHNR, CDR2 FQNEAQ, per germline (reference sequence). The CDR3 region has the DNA TGTGCCAGCAGCCCTCCCCCAGTTTCCGCTGGCTACACCTTC. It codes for CASSPPPVSAGYTF.

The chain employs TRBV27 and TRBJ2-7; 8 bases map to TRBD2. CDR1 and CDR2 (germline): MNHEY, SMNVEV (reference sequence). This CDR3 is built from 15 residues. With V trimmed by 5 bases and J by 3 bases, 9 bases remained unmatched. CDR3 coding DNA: TGTGCCAGCAGTATCCGGGGGGGAGGGAGCTACGAGCAGTACTTC. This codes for CASSIRGGGSYEQYF.

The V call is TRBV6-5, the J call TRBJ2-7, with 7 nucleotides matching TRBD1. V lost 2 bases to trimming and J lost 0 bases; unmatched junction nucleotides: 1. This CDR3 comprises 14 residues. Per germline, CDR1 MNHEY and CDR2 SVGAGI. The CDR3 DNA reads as TGTGCCAGCAGTTACGGGACAGCCTCCTACGAGCAGTACTTC. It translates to CASSYGTASYEQYF.

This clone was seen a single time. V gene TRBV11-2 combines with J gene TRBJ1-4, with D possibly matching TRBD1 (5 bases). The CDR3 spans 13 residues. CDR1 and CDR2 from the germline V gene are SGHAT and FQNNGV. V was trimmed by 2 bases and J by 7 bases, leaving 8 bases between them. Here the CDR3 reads CASSLRGIEKLFF. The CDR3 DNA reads TGTGCCAGCAGCTTACGGGGGATTGAAAAACTGTTTTTT.

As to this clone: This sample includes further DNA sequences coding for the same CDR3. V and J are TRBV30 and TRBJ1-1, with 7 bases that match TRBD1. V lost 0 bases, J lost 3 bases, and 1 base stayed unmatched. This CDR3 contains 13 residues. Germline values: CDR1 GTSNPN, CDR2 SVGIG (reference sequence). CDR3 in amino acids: CAWSVQGYTEAFF. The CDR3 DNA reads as TGTGCCTGGAGTGTACAGGGGTACACTGAAGCTTTCTTT.

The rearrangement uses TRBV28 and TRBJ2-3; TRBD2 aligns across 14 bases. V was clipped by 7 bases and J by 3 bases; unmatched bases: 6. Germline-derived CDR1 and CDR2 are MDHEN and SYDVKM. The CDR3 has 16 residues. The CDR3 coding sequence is TGTGCCAGCAAGGGGACTAGCGGGAGCGGGACAGATACGCAGTATTTT. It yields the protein CASKGTSGSGTDTQYF.

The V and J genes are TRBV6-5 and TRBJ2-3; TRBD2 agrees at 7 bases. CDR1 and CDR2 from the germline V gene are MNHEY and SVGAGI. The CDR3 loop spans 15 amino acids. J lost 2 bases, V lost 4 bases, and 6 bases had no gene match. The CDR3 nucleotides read TGTGCCAGCAGTTCGTTTCTAGCGGACACAGATACGCAGTATTTT. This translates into CASSSFLADTDTQYF.

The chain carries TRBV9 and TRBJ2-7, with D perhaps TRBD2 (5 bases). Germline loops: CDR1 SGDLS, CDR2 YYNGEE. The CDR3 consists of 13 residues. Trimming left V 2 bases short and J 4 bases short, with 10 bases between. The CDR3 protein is CASSVNEGYEQYF. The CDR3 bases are TGTGCCAGCAGCGTTAACGAGGGTTACGAGCAGTACTTC.

CDR3 in DNA: TGTGCCAGCAGGAAGGGGGAATTGAACGAGCAGTACTTC. Its protein product is CASRKGELNEQYF. The chain is built from TRBV2 and TRBJ2-7; D might be TRBD1 (6 bases). This CDR3 has 13 amino acids. Germline CDR1 is SNHLY and CDR2 is FYNNEI. Deletions cut 6 bases from V and 5 bases from J, with 14 bases between.

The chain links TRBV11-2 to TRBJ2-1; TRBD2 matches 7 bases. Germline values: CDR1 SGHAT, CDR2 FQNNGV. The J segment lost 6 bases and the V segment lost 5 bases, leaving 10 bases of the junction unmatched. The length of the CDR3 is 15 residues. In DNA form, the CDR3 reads TGTGCCAGCAGCCCGGGGACTACCTCCGCCAATGAGCAGTTCTTC. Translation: CASSPGTTSANEQFF.

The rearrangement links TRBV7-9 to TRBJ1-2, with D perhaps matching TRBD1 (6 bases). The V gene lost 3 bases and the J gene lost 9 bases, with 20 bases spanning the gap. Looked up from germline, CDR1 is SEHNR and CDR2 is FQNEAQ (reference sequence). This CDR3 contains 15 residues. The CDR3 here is CASSFATNRVLSYTF. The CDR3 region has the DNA TGTGCCAGCAGCTTCGCAACCAACAGGGTCTTAAGCTACACCTTC.

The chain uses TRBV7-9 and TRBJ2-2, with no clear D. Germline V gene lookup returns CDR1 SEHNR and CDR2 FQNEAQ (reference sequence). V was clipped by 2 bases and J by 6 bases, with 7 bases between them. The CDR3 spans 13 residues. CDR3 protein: CASSLYRSGELFF. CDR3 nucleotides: TGTGCCAGCAGCTTATATAGATCCGGGGAGCTGTTTTTT.

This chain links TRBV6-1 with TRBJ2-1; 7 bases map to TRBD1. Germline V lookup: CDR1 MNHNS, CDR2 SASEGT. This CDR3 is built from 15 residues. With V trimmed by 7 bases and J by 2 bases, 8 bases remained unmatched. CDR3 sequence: CASNQRQGPYNEQFF. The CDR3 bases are TGTGCCAGCAACCAAAGACAGGGCCCCTACAATGAGCAGTTCTTC.

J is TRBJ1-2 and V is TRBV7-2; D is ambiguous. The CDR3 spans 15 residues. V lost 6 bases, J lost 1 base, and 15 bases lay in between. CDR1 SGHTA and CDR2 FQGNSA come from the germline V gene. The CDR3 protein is CASRPRAEGNYGYTF. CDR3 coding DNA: TGTGCCAGCAGACCCAGAGCGGAGGGTAACTATGGCTACACCTTC.

The CDR3: CASSFGFTYEQYF. The DNA for the CDR3 is TGTGCCAGCAGTTTCGGGTTTACCTACGAGCAGTACTTC. The chain joins TRBV27 to TRBJ2-7; D call uncertain. The CDR3 has 13 amino acids. V was pared by 3 bases and J by 2 bases, with 8 bases between. Germline V gene sequence: CDR1 MNHEY, CDR2 SMNVEV (reference sequence).

The CDR3 protein is CSVVQGVYNEQFF. The DNA of the CDR3 is TGCAGCGTTGTACAGGGGGTCTACAATGAGCAGTTCTTC. The chain employs TRBV29-1 and TRBJ2-1; 8 bases fit TRBD1. The ends lost 4 bases at V and 3 bases at J; junction bases unmatched: 2. The germline V gene has CDR1 SQVTM and CDR2 ANQGSEA. This CDR3 has 13 amino acids.

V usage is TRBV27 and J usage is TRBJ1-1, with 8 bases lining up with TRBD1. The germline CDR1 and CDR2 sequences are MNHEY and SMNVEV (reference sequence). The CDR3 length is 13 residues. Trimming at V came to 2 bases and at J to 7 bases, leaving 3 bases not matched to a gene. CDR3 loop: CASSLGRGLEAFF. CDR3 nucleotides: TGTGCCAGCAGTTTAGGCAGGGGGCTTGAAGCTTTCTTT.

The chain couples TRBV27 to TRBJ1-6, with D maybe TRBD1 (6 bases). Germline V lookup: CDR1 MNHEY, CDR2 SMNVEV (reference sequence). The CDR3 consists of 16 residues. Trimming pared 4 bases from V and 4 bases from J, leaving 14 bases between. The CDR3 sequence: CASSSSGTLYNSPLHF. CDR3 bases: TGTGCCAGCAGTTCCTCCGGGACACTTTATAATTCACCCCTCCACTTT.

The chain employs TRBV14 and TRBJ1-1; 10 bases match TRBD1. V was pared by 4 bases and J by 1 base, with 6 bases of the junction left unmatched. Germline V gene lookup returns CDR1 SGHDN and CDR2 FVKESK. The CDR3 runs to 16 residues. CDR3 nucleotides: TGTGCCAGCAGCCCTCGACAGGGGGCTCGGAACACTGAAGCTTTCTTT. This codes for CASSPRQGARNTEAFF.

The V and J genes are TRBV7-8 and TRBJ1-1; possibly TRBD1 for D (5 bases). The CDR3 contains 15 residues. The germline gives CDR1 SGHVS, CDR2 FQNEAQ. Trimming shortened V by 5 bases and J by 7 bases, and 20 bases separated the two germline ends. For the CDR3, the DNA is TGTGCCAGCAGCCCGAGGACATTACCGGGGGGTGAAGCTTTCTTT. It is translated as CASSPRTLPGGEAFF.

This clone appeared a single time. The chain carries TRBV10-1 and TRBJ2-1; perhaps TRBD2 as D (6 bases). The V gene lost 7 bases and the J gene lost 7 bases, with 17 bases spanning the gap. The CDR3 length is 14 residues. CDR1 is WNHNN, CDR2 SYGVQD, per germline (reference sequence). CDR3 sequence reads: CASKGGGATNEQFF. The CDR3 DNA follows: TGCGCCAGCAAAGGCGGCGGGGCGACGAATGAGCAGTTCTTC.

Here the CDR3 reads CASSPGTYNEQFF. CDR3 bases: TGCGCCAGCAGCCCAGGTACCTACAATGAGCAGTTCTTC. The chain recombines TRBV5-1 with TRBJ2-1; D is ambiguous. The CDR3 spans 13 residues. Trimming took off 4 bases at V and 2 bases at J, with 7 bases between the two ends. Per germline, CDR1 SGHRS and CDR2 YFSETQ. The entire variable domain, with the rest obtained from reference TRBV5-1 and TRBJ2-1, is as follows: KAGVTQTPRYLIKTRGQQVTLSCSPISGHRSVSWYQQTPGQGLQFLFEYFSETQRNKGNFPGRFSGRQFSNSRSEMNVSTLELGDSALYLCASSPGTYNEQFFGPGTRLTVL.

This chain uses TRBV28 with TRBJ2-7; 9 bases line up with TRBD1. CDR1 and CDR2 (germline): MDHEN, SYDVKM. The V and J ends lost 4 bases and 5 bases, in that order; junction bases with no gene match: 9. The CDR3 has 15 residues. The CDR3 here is CASSSPGQGSDEQYF. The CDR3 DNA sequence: TGTGCCAGCAGTTCCCCGGGACAGGGTAGCGACGAGCAGTACTTC.

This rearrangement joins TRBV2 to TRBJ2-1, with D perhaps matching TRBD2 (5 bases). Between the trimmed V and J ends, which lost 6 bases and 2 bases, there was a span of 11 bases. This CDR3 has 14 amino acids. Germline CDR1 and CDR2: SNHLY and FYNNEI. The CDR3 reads CASSRTETYNEQFF. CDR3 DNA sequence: TGTGCCAGCAGCCGGACTGAGACCTACAATGAGCAGTTCTTC. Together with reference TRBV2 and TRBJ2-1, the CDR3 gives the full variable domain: EPEVTQTPSHQVTQMGQEVILRCVPISNHLYFYWYRQILGQKVEFLVSFYNNEISEKSEIFDDQFSVERPDGSNFTLKIRSTKLEDSAMYFCASSRTETYNEQFFGPGTRLTVL.

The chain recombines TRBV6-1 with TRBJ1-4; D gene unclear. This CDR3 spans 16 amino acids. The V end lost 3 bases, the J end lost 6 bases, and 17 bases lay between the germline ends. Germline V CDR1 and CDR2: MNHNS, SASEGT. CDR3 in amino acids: CASSELKSAVDEKLFF. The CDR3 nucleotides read TGTGCCAGCAGTGAGCTGAAGTCGGCGGTCGATGAAAAACTGTTTTTT.